This TCR beta chain was obtained from a study of T cells in Graves' hyperthyroidism and ophthalmopathy. Amplification targeted TCR beta CDR3 regions from RNA transcripts. Researchers ran a first-round RT-PCR on the TCR CDR3 using the HTBI primer set. TCRdb reprocessed the multiplex PCR reads via MiXCR and lists one record per CDR3 protein. This table holds roughly 630,000 distinct CDR3 sequences, roughly 14% found once. The germline CDR1 and CDR2 sequences are SGHAT and FQNNGV. This CDR3 contains 16 residues. Trimming took 5 bases from V and 4 from J; bases not matched to a gene: 8. This clonotype was observed at least ten times.

V and J are TRBV11-2 and TRBJ2-1; 10 nucleotides align to TRBD2. Input material: blood. This sequence originates from a woman aged 25 to 45 with Graves' hyperthyroidism. CDR3 protein: CASSPVTSGIYNEQFF. The CDR3, as DNA: TGTGCCAGCAGCCCCGTCACTAGCGGGATTTACAATGAGCAGTTCTTC.